This T cell receptor (beta chain) derives from a study of T cell repertoires in cytomegalovirus infection. A single record per CDR3 protein comes from TCRdb applying MiXCR to the reads. The sample lists approximately 250,000 distinct CDR3 sequences; roughly an eighth were seen once. The V gene's germline CDR1 is MNHEY and CDR2 SVGEGT. Trimming left V 0 bases short and J 2 bases short, with 5 bases between. The CDR3 sequence is 13 residues long. This chain joins TRBV6-2 or TRBV6-3 and TRBJ2-7, with D unresolved. This receptor was taken from a human donor in good health (CMV status not recorded). Some clones in this sample may be carry-over from other donors' samples. The sample comprised PBMCs. CDR3 residues: CASSYSWTYEQYF. The CDR3 DNA follows: TGTGCCAGCAGTTACTCCTGGACCTACGAGCAGTACTTC.